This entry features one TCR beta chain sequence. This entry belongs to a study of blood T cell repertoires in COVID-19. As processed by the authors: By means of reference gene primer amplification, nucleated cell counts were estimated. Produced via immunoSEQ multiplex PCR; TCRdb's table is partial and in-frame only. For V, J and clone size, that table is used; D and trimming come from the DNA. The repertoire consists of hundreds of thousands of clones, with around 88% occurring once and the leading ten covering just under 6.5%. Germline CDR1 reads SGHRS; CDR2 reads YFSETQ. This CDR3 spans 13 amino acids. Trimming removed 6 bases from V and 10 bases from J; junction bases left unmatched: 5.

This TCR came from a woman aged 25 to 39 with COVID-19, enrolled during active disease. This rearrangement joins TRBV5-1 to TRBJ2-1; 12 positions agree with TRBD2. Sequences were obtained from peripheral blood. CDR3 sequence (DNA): TGCGCCAGCAAGCAACTAGCGGGGGGAGAGCAGTTCTTC. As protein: CASKQLAGGEQFF. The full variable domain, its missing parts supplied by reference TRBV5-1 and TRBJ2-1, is KAGVTQTPRYLIKTRGQQVTLSCSPISGHRSVSWYQQTPGQGLQFLFEYFSETQRNKGNFPGRFSGRQFSNSRSEMNVSTLELGDSALYLCASKQLAGGEQFFGPGTRLTVL.